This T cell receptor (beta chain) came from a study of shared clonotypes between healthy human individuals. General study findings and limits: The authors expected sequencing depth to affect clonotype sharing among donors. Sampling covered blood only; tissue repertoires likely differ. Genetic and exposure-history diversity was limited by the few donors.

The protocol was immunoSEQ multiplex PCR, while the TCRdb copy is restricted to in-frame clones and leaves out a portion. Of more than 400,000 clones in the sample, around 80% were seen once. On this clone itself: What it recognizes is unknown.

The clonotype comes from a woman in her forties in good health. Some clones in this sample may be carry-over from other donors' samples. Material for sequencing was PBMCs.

The CDR3 reads CASSYDGRRETQYF. CDR3 in DNA: TGTGCCAGCAGTTACGATGGGAGGCGGGAGACCCAGTACTTC. The V call is TRBV6-6, the J call TRBJ2-5, with D tentatively TRBD2 (6 bases). The CDR3 loop spans 14 amino acids. Germline CDR1 and CDR2: MNHNY and SVGAGI (reference sequence). V was cut by 2 bases and J by 5 bases, with 12 bases left in between.